This is a list of T cell receptor beta chains from one sample in a study of preoperative IRX-2 immunotherapy in early breast cancer. The data were produced by immunoSEQ multiplex PCR, yet TCRdb's version contains in-frame clones alone and is incomplete. The data hold more than 20,000 clones, with around 79% observed a single time. The source was lymph node tissue, collected after IRX-2 immunotherapy. The origin of the receptors is a human donor with breast cancer. Each CDR3 is given with its conserved first and last residue. D genes are given only for firm matches. For some rows the clone size is stated as once, few or many, or as a class when expanded; others skip it.

-	TRBV6-8	TRBD1	TRBJ2-7	TGTGCCAGCAGTACCGGGACAGGGGTTTTTATTTCCTACGAGCAGTACTTC	CASSTGTGVFISYEQYF
-	TRBV29-1	-	TRBJ1-4	TGCAGCGTTGGAACAGGGCTGAATGAAAAACTGTTTTTT	CSVGTGLNEKLFF
few	TRBV19	TRBD1	TRBJ2-2	TGTGCCAGTAGTACTTGGACAGGGATAGGGGGGGAGCTGTTTTTT	CASSTWTGIGGELFF
-	TRBV7-8	TRBD1	TRBJ1-2	TGTGCCAGCAGCGCACGGACAGGGATGGACTATGGCTACACCTTC	CASSARTGMDYGYTF
once	TRBV7-1	-	TRBJ1-1	TGTGCCAGCAGCTTCCTTCGACGGCAGGATGAAGCTTTCTTT	CASSFLRRQDEAFF
-	TRBV6-8	TRBD1	TRBJ1-1	TGTGCCAGCAGTTCAACCCCCGGACAGGGAGCCACTGAAGCTTTCTTT	CASSSTPGQGATEAFF
-	TRBV11-3	-	TRBJ1-2	TGTGCCAGCAGCGTCACCTCGACAGGCCCTTATGGCTACACCTTC	CASSVTSTGPYGYTF
-	TRBV18	-	TRBJ2-7	TGTGCCAGCTCACAATCCCGGGGGCCAGGGCAGCAGTACTTC	CASSQSRGPGQQYF
-	TRBV6-8	TRBD1	TRBJ2-7	TGTGCCAGCAGTTACTCGACAGGGTGGGGTCCCTACGAGCAGTACTTC	CASSYSTGWGPYEQYF
-	TRBV19	TRBD1	TRBJ2-2	TGTGCCAGTAGTATTGGGACAGGGGTCTTCGACGGGGAGCTGTTTTTT	CASSIGTGVFDGELFF
-	TRBV18	TRBD2	TRBJ2-1	TGTGCCAGCTCGAGGACTAGCGGATACAATGAGCAGTTCTTC	CASSRTSGYNEQFF
few	TRBV11-3	-	TRBJ2-2	TGTGCCAGCAGAATGACAGGTCTAACCGGGGAGCTGTTTTTT	CASRMTGLTGELFF
-	TRBV5-1	TRBD1	TRBJ1-4	TGCGCCAGCAGGACAGGGAACGTAAATGAAAAACTGTTTTTT	CASRTGNVNEKLFF
-	TRBV11-3	TRBD2	TRBJ2-1	TGTGCCAGCAGCCTCTACCCTAGCGGGCCCAGCTCCTACAATGAGCAGTTCTTC	CASSLYPSGPSSYNEQFF
-	TRBV5-1	-	TRBJ2-2	TGCGCCAGCAGCATCACCGGGACAACTTATGCGAACACCGGGGAGCTGTTTTTT	CASSITGTTYANTGELFF
-	TRBV11-3	TRBD2	TRBJ2-5	TGTGCCAGCAGCTTCGATGAAGCGGGACTGGGGGAGACCCAGTACTTC	CASSFDEAGLGETQYF
-	TRBV6-8	-	TRBJ1-5	TGTGCCAGCAGTGGAAGATATGGTTTTAGCAATCAGCCCCAGCATTTT	CASSGRYGFSNQPQHF
-	TRBV12-5	-	TRBJ2-2	TGTGCCAGCTTGCTGTCTCGTCACAACACCGGGGAGCTGTTTTTT	CASLLSRHNTGELFF
medium-sized	TRBV19	-	TRBJ1-5	TGTGCCAGTAGTATAACGTGGAGGGAACAGCCCCAGCATTTT	CASSITWREQPQHF
-	TRBV28	-	TRBJ1-1	TGTGCCAGCAGTTTATCGGGACCCTCGGGAGCTGAAGCTTTCTTT	CASSLSGPSGAEAFF
-	TRBV28	-	TRBJ1-2	TGTGCCAGCAAGGGTTACTCCAGTGGCTACACCTTC	CASKGYSSGYTF
-	TRBV6-8	-	TRBJ2-1	TGTGCCAGCAGTTACTCGATGGGTCTATACCTAGATGGTTACAATGAGCAGTTCTTC	CASSYSMGLYLDGYNEQFF
few	TRBV6-8	TRBD1	TRBJ1-1	TGTGCCAGCAGTCTCAGGGGGGACACTGAAGCTTTCTTT	CASSLRGDTEAFF
-	TRBV27	TRBD2	TRBJ2-7	TGTGCCAGCAGTTTATCCCACTCTAGCGGGAGGGCCCACGAGCAGTACTTC	CASSLSHSSGRAHEQYF
few	TRBV6-8	TRBD1	TRBJ2-7	TGTGCCAGCAGTTGGCGCAGGGGGTACGAGCAGTACTTC	CASSWRRGYEQYF
-	TRBV19	-	TRBJ1-3	TGTGCCAGTAGCAAGCAGGGGCCTGGAAACACCATATATTTT	CASSKQGPGNTIYF
-	TRBV5-1	TRBD2	TRBJ2-1	TGCGCCAGCAGCTCAGGGACTAGCGGGAGCAATGAGCAGTTCTTC	CASSSGTSGSNEQFF
-	TRBV7-6	TRBD2	TRBJ2-3	TGTGCCAGCAGCTTAGGGCTAGCGGGAATCGCAGATACGCAGTATTTT	CASSLGLAGIADTQYF